The clone carrying this T cell receptor (beta chain) was picked up a small number of times. Its antigen is currently unknown. Germline lookup yields CDR1 MNHNS and CDR2 SASEGT. This CDR3 is built from 13 residues. V lost 8 bases and J lost 2; bases outside the gene matches: 5. The data were obtained in a study of cytomegalovirus exposure and HLA in healthy donors. Overall study: Among several hundred genotyped donors, about 85% fell in the Caucasian-associated ancestry cluster.

PCR was performed using 60 Vbeta and 13 Jbeta primers. Sequenced by immunoSEQ multiplex PCR; TCRdb stores in-frame clones only, minus some. The table shows fewer than 200,000 clones, with roughly 85% occurring only once. General study findings and limits: Most likely, a cluster of highly shared sequence variants arose as a sequencing artifact. It was only CMV serostatus that was available as immune exposure information. TCR beta chains numbering some 160 were designated cytomegalovirus-associated.

Sequencing was performed on PBMCs. This chain links TRBV6-1 with TRBJ2-7; 8 nucleotides align to TRBD1. This clonotype was sampled from a woman between 18 and 29 years old in good health and CMV-seronegative. The CDR3 spells CASGQGFAYEQYV. In nucleotides, the CDR3 is TGTGCCAGCGGACAGGGATTTGCCTACGAGCAGTACGTC.